This record looks at one T cell receptor (beta chain) sequence and its context. What it binds is unknown. PCR amplification relied on 60 Vbeta primers (plus 13 Jbeta primers). The method was immunoSEQ multiplex PCR; TCRdb's version includes in-frame clones alone and lacks a portion of them. This sample has approximately 190,000 clones, with approximately 84% found just once. The sample is drawn from a study of cytomegalovirus exposure and HLA in healthy donors. Study results and limitations: A later analysis appeared to link common viral pathogens to several of the most significant clusters. V- and J-gene trimming in TCR beta was tied to a missense DCLRE1C variant by an analysis performed later.

V was pared by 5 bases and J by 5 bases, with 11 bases of the junction left unmatched. CDR3 length: 16 residues. Germline V gene data show CDR1 as LNHDA and CDR2 as SQIVND (reference sequence). The gene calls are TRBV19 and TRBJ2-1; 8 bases are a match to TRBD2. Sequencing input: PBMCs. The clonotype comes from a woman in her forties or fifties in good health and CMV-seropositive. The DNA for the CDR3 is TGTGCCAGTAGTGTACAGGCAGCGGGGGTAAACAATGAGCAGTTCTTC. This codes for CASSVQAAGVNNEQFF.